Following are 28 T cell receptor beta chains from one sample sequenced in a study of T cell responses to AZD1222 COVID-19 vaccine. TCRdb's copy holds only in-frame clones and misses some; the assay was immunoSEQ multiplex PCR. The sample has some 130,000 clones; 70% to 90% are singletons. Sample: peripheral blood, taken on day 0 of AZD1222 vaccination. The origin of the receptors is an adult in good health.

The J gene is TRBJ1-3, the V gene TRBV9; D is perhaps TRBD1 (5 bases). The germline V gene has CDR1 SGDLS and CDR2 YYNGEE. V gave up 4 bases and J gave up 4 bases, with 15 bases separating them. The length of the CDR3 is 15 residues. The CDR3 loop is CASSSSGRGGNTIYF. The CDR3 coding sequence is TGTGCCAGCAGCTCCTCAGGGCGGGGGGGAAACACCATATATTTT.

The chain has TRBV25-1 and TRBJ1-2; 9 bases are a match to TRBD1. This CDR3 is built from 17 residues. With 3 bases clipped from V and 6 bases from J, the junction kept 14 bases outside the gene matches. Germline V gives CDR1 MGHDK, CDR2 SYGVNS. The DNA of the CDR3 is TGTGCCAGCAGTGATACACAGGGGGCGCTTCGAACTAATGGCTACACCTTC. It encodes CASSDTQGALRTNGYTF.

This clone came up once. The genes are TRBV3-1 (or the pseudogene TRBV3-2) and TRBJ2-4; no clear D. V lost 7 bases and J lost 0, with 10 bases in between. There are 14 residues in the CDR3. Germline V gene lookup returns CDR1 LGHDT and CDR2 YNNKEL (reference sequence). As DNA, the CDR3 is TGTGCCAGCAAACCGTCCGTAGCCAAAAACATTCAGTACTTC. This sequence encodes CASKPSVAKNIQYF.

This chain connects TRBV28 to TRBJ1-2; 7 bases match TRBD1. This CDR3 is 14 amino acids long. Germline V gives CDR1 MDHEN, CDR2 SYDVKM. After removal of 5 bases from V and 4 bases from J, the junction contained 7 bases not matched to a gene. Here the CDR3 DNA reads TGTGCCAGCAGTATCGACAGGGCATCCTATGGCTACACCTTC. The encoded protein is CASSIDRASYGYTF.

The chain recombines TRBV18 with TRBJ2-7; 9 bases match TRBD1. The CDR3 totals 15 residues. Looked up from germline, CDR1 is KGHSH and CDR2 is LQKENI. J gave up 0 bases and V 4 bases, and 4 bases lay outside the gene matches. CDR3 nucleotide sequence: TGTGCCAGCTCACAAACGACAGGGGGCTCCTACGAGCAGTACTTC. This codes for CASSQTTGGSYEQYF.

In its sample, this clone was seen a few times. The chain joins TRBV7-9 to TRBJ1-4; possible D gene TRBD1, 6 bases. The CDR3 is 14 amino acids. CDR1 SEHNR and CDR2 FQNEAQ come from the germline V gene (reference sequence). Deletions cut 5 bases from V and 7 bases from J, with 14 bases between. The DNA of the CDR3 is TGTGCCAGCAGCCGTGCGGGGGGCGGTGAAAAACTGTTTTTT. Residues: CASSRAGGGEKLFF.

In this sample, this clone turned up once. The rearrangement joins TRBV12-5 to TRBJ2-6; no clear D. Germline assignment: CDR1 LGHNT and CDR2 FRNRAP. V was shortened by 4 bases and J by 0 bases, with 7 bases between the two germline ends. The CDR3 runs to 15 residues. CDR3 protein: CASGSERSGANVLTF. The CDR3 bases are TGTGCTAGTGGTTCTGAGCGCTCTGGGGCCAACGTCCTGACTTTC.

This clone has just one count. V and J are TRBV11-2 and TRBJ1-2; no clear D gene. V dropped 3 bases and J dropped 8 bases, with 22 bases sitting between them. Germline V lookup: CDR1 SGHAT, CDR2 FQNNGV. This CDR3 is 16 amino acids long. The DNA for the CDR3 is TGTGCCAGCAGCTTCTACCCGCCGTACGGCCGGGAGGGCTACACCTTC. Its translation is CASSFYPPYGREGYTF.

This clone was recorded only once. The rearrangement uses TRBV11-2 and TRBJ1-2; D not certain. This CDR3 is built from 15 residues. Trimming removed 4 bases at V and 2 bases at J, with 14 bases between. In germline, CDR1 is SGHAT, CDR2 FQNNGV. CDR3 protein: CASSSKRRGNYGYTF. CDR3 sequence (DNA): TGTGCCAGCAGCTCCAAAAGACGTGGAAACTATGGCTACACCTTC. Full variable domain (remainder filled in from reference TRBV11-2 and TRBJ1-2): EAGVAQSPRYKIIEKRQSVAFWCNPISGHATLYWYQQILGQGPKLLIQFQNNGVVDDSQLPKDRFSAERLKGVDSTLKIQPAKLEDSAVYLCASSSKRRGNYGYTFGSGTRLTVV.

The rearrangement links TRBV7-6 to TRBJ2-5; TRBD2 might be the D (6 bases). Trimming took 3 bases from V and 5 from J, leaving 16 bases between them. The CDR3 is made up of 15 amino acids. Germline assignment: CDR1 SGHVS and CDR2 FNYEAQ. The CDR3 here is CASSFQAGLGETQYF. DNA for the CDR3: TGTGCCAGCAGCTTCCAGGCGGGGCTCGGCGAGACCCAGTACTTC.

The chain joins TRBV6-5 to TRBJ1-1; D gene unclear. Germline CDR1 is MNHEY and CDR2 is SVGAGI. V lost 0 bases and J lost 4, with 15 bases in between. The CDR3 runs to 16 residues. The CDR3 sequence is CASSYSGQPRGTEAFF. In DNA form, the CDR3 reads TGTGCCAGCAGTTACTCCGGCCAGCCGAGAGGCACTGAAGCTTTCTTT.

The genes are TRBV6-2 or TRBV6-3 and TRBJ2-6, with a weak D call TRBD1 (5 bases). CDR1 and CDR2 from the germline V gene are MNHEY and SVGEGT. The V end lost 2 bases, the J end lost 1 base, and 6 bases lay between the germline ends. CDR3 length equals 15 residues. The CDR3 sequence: CASSYRGSGANVLTF. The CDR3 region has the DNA TGTGCCAGCAGTTACAGGGGTTCTGGGGCCAACGTCCTGACTTTC.

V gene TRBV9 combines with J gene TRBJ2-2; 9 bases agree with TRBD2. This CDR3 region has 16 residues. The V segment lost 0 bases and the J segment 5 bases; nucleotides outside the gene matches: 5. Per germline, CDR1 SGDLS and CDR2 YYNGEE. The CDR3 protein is CASSVGASGVTGELFF. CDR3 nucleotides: TGTGCCAGCAGCGTAGGGGCTAGCGGGGTGACCGGGGAGCTGTTTTTT. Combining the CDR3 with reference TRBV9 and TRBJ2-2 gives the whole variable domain DSGVTQTPKHLITATGQRVTLRCSPRSGDLSVYWYQQSLDQGLQFLIQYYNGEERAKGNILERFSAQQFPDLHSELNLSSLELGDSALYFCASSVGASGVTGELFFGEGSRLTVL.

The CDR3 DNA reads as TGTGCCAGCAGCTTGAGAGGAAACACTGAAGCTTTCTTT. Amino acid sequence: CASSLRGNTEAFF. The chain employs TRBV5-4 and TRBJ1-1; D unclear. Germline V CDR1 and CDR2: SGHNT, YYREEE (reference sequence). V was pared by 1 base and J by 2 bases, with 6 bases between. The CDR3 consists of 13 residues.

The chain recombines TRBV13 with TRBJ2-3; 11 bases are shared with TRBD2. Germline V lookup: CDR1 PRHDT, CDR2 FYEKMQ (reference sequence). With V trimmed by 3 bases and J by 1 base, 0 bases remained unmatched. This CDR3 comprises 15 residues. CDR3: CASSLTSGGTDTQYF. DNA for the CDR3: TGTGCCAGCAGCTTGACTAGCGGGGGCACAGATACGCAGTATTTT.

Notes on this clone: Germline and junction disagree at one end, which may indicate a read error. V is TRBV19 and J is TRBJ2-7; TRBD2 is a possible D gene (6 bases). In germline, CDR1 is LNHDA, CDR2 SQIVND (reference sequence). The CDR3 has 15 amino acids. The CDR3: CASSRYGGISHEQYF. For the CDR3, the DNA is TGTGCCAGTAGTCGGTATGGGGGGATCTCCCACGAGCAGTACTTC. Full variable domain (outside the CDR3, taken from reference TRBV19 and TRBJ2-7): DGGITQSPKYLFRKEGQNVTLSCEQNLNHDAMYWYRQDPGQGLRLIYYSQIVNDFQKGDIAEGYSVSREKKESFPLTVTSAQKNPTAFYLCASSRYGGISHEQYFGPGTRLTVT.

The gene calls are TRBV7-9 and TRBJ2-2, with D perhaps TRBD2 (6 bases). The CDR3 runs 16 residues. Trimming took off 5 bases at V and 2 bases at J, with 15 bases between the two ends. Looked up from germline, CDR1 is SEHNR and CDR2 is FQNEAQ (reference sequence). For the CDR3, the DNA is TGTGCCAGCAGCAAGCGGGTGGGATATAACACCGGGGAGCTGTTTTTT. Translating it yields CASSKRVGYNTGELFF.

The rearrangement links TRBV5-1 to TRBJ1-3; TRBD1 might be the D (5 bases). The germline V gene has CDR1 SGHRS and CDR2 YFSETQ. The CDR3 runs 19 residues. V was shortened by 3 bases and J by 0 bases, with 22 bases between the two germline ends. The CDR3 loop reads CASSSGTPNVGFSGNTIYF. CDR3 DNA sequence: TGCGCCAGCAGCTCCGGGACGCCCAATGTGGGATTCTCTGGAAACACCATATATTTT.

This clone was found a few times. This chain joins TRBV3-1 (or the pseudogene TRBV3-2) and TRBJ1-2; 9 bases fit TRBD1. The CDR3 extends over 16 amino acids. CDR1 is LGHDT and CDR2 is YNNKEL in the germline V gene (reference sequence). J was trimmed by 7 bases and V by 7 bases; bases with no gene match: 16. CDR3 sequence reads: CASIQFRDRESRGYTF. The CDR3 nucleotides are TGTGCCAGCATCCAGTTCCGGGACAGGGAGTCGCGTGGCTACACCTTC.

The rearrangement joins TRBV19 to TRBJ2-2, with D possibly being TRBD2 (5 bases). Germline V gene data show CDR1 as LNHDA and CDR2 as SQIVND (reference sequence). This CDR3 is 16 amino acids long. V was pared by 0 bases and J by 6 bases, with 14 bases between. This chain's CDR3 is CASSIDRSEGAGELFF. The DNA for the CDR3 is TGTGCCAGTAGTATAGACCGCTCCGAGGGCGCCGGGGAGCTGTTTTTT.

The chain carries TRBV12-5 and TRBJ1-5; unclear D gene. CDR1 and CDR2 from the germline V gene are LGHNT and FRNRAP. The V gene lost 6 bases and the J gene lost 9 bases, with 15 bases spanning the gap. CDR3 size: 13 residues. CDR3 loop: CASGADTPGPQHF. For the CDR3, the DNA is TGTGCTAGTGGGGCAGACACCCCAGGGCCCCAGCATTTT. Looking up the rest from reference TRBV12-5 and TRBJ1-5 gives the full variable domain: DARVTQTPRHKVTEMGQEVTMRCQPILGHNTVFWYRQTMMQGLELLAYFRNRAPLDDSGMPKDRFSAEMPDATLATLKIQPSEPRDSAVYFCASGADTPGPQHFGDGTRLSIL.

The CDR3 DNA is TGCGCCAGCAGCCAACTGACCTACACCGGGGAGCTGTTTTTT. Translated, it gives CASSQLTYTGELFF. V gene TRBV4-3 combines with J gene TRBJ2-2; D uncertain. Germline-derived CDR1 and CDR2 are LGHNA and YSLEER. Trimming took 2 bases from V and 3 from J, leaving 7 bases between them. This CDR3 is 14 amino acids long.

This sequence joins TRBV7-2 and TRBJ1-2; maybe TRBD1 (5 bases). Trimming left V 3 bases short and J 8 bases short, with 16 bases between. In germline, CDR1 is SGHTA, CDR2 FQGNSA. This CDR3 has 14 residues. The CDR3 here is CASSLEAGTQGYTF. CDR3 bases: TGTGCCAGCAGCTTGGAAGCAGGGACTCAAGGCTACACCTTC. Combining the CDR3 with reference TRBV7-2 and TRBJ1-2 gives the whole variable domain GAGVSQSPSNKVTEKGKDVELRCDPISGHTALYWYRQSLGQGLEFLIYFQGNSAPDKSGLPSDRFSAERTGGSVSTLTIQRTQQEDSAVYLCASSLEAGTQGYTFGSGTRLTVV.

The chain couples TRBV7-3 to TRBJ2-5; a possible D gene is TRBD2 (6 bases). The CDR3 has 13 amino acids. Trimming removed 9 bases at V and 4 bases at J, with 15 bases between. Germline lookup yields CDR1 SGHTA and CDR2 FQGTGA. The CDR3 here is CASSGGIGETQYF. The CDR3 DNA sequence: TGTGCCAGTTCCGGGGGAATTGGAGAGACCCAGTACTTC.

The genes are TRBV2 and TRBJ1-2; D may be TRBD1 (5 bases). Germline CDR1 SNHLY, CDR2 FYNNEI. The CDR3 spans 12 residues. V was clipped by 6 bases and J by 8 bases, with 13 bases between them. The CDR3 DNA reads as TGTGCCAGCAGCTCATCCGAGGGGGGCTACACCTTC. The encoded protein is CASSSSEGGYTF.

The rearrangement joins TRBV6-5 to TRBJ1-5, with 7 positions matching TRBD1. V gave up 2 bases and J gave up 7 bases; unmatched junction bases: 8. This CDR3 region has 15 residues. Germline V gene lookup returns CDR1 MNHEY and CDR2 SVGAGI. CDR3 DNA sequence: TGTGCCAGCAGTTACGGGCGACAGGGAGGCCAGCCCCAGCATTTT. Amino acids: CASSYGRQGGQPQHF.

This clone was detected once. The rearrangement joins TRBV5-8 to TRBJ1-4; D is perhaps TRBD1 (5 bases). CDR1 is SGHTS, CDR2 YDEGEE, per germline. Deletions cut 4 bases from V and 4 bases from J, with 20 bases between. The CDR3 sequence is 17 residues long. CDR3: CASSRGLNLGVNEKLFF. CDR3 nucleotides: TGTGCCAGCAGCCGAGGCCTTAACCTGGGGGTTAATGAAAAACTGTTTTTT. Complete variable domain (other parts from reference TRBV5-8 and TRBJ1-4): EAGVTQSPTHLIKTRGQQATLRCSPISGHTSVYWYQQALGLGLQFLLWYDEGEERNRGNFPPRFSGRQFPNYSSELNVNALELEDSALYLCASSRGLNLGVNEKLFFGSGTQLSVL.

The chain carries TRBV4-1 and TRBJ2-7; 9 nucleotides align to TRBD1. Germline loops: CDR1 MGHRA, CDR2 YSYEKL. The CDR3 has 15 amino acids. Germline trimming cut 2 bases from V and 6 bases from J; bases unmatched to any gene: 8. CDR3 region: CASSQIGTGMSEQYF. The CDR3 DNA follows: TGCGCCAGCAGCCAAATTGGGACAGGGATGAGCGAGCAGTACTTC.